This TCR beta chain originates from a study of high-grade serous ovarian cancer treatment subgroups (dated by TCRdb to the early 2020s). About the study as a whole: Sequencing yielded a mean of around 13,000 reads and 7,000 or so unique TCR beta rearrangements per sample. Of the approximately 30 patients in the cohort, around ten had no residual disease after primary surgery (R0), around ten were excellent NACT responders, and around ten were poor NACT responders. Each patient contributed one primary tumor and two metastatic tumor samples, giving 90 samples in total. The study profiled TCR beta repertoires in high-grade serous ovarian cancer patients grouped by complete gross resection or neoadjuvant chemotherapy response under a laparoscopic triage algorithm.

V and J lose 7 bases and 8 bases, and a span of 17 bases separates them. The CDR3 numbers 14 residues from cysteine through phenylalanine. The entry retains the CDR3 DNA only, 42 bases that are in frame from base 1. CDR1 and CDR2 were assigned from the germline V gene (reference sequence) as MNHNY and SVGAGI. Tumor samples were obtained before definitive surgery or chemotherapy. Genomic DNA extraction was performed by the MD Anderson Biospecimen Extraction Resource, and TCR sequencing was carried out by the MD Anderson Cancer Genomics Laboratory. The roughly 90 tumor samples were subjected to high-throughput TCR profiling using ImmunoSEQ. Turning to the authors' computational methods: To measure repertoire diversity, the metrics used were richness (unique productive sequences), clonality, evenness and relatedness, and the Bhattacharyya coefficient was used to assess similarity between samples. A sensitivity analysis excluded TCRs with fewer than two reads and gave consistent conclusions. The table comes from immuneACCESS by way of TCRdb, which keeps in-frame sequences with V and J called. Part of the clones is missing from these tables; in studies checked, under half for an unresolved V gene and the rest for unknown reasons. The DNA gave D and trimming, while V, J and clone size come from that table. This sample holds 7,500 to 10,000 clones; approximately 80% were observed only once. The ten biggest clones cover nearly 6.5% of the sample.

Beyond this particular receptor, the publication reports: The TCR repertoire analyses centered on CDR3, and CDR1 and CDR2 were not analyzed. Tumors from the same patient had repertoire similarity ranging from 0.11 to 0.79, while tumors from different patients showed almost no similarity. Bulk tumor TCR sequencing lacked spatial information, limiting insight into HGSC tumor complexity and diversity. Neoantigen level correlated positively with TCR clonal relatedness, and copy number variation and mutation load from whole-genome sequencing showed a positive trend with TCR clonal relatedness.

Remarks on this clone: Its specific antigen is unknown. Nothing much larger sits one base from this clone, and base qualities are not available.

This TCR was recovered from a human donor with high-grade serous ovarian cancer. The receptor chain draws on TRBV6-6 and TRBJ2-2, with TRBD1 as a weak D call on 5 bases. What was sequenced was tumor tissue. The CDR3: CASTWQGASGELFF. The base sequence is TGTGCCAGCACCTGGCAGGGCGCGTCGGGGGAGCTGTTTTTT.